This T cell receptor beta chain emerged from a study of T cells in Graves' hyperthyroidism and ophthalmopathy. Across the whole study: Peripheral blood was obtained at initial diagnosis, preceding any treatment. General study points: Ophthalmopathy and stable hyperthyroidism were told apart by a 13 V-J model. The blood repertoire included most of the expanded thyroid clonotypes above 0.001.

Clinicians diagnosed patients from clinical symptoms, serum thyroxine and TRAb, thyroid ultrasound and orbital computed tomography. TCR beta CDR3 regions were amplified from RNA. The HTBI primer set served for first-round RT-PCR of the TCR CDR3. Each CDR3 protein gets one entry after TCRdb re-called the multiplex PCR reads with MiXCR. The top ten hold roughly a sixth of the sample, which has over 450,000 distinct CDR3 sequences, roughly 18% seen once. The germline CDR1 and CDR2 sequences are KGHSH and LQKENI. CDR3 length equals 14 residues. The V end was cut by 3 bases, the J end by 0 bases, with 8 bases between. This clonotype has a count of ten or more. Antigen: not known.

J is TRBJ1-1 and V is TRBV18; no clear D gene. The clonotype originates from a woman between 18 and 29 years old with Graves' ophthalmopathy. Input material: blood. The CDR3 protein is CASSPTIMNTEAFF. The CDR3 bases are TGTGCCAGCTCACCCACAATTATGAACACTGAAGCTTTCTTT. The full variable domain, rest sourced from reference TRBV18 and TRBJ1-1, is NAGVMQNPRHLVRRRGQEARLRCSPMKGHSHVYWYRQLPEEGLKFMVYLQKENIIDESGMPKERFSAEFPKEGPSILRIQQVVRGDSAAYFCASSPTIMNTEAFFGQGTRLTVV.